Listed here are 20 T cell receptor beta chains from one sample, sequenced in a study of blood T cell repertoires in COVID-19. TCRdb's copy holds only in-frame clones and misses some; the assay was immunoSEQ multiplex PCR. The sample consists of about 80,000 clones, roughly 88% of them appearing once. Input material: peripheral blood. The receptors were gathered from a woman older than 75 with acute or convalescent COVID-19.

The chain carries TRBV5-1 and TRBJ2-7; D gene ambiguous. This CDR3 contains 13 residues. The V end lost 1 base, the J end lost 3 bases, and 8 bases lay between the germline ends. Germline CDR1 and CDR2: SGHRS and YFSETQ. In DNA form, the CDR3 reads TGCGCCAGCAGCTTGCTCGGAGACTACGAGCAGTACTTC. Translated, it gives CASSLLGDYEQYF.

In nucleotides, the CDR3 is TGTGCCAGCTCACCGAGACAGGACCACGAGCAGTACTTC. Translated, it gives CASSPRQDHEQYF. J is TRBJ2-7 and V is TRBV18; a weak D match, TRBD1 (6 bases). The CDR3 totals 13 residues. Germline V gives CDR1 KGHSH, CDR2 LQKENI. V was clipped by 3 bases and J by 5 bases, with 11 bases between them.

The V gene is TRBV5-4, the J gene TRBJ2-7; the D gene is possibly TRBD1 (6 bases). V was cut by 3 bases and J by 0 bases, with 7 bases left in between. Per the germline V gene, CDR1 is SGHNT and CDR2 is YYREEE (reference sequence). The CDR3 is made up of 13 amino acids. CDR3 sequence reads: CASSSTGSYEQYF. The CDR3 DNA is TGTGCCAGCAGCTCGACAGGCTCCTACGAGCAGTACTTC.

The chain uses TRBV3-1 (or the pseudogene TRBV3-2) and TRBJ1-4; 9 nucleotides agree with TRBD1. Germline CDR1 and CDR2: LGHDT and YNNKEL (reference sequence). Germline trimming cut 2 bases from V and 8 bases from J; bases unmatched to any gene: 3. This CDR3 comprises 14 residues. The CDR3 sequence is CASSQRTGDEKLFF. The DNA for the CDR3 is TGTGCCAGCAGCCAAAGGACAGGGGACGAAAAACTGTTTTTT.

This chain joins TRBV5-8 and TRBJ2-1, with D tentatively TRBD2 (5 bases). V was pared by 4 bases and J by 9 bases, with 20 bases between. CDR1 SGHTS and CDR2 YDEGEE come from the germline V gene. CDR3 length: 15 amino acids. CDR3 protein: CASSPEVGRAGEQFF. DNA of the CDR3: TGTGCCAGCAGCCCGGAGGTAGGTCGGGCAGGTGAGCAGTTCTTC.

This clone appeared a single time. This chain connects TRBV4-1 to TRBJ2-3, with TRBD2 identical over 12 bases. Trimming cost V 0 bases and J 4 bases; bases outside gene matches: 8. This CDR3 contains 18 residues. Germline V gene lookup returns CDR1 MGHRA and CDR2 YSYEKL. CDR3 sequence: CASSQDPLAGGWADTQYF. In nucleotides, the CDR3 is TGCGCCAGCAGCCAAGACCCCCTAGCGGGAGGGTGGGCAGATACGCAGTATTTT.

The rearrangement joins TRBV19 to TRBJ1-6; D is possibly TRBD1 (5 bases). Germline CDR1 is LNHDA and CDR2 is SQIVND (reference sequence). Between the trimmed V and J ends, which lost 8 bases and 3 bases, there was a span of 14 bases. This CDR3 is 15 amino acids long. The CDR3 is CASSTTGIYNSPLHF. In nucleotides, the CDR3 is TGTGCCAGTTCGACCACAGGCATCTATAATTCACCCCTCCACTTT.

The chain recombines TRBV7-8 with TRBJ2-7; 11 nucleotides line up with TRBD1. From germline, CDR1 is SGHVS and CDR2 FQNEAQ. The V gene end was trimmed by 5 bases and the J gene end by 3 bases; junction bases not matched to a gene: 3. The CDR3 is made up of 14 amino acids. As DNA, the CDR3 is TGTGCCAGCAGCCTGGGACAGGGGGTCTACGAGCAGTACTTC. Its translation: CASSLGQGVYEQYF.

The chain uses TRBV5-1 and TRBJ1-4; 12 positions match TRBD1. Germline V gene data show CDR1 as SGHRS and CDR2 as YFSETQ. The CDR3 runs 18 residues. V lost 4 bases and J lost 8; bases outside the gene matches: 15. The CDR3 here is CASSPKGQGATRGEKLFF. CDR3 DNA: TGCGCCAGCAGCCCTAAGGGACAGGGGGCAACTCGAGGAGAAAAACTGTTTTTT.

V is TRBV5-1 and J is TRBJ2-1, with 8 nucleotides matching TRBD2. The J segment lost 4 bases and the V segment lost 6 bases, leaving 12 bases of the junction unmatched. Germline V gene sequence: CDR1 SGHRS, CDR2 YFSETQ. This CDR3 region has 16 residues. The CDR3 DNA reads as TGCGCCAGCACAAAAATCGGCCTAGCGGGTTACAATGAGCAGTTCTTC. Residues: CASTKIGLAGYNEQFF.

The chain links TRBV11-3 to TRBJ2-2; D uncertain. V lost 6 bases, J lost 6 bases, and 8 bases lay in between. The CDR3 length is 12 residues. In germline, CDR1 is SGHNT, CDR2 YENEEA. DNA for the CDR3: TGTGCCAGCAGAAGGCGGTCCGGGGAGCTGTTTTTT. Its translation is CASRRRSGELFF.

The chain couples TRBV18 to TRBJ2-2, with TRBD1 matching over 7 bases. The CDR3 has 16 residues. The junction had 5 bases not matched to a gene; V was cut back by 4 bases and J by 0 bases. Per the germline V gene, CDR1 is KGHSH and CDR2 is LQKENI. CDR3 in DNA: TGTGCCAGCTCACGACCGACAGGGTCGAACACCGGGGAGCTGTTTTTT. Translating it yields CASSRPTGSNTGELFF.

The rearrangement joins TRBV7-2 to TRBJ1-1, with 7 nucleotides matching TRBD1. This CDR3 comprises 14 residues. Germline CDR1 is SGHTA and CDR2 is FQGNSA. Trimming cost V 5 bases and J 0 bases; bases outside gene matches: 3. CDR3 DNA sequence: TGTGCCAGCAGCCCGGGACAGATGAACACTGAAGCTTTCTTT. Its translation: CASSPGQMNTEAFF.

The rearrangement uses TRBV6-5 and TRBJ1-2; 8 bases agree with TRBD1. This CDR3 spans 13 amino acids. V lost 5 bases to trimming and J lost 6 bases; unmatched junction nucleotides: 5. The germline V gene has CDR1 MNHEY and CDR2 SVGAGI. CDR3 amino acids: CASSPDRADGYTF. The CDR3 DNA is TGTGCCAGCAGTCCGGACAGGGCTGATGGCTACACCTTC.

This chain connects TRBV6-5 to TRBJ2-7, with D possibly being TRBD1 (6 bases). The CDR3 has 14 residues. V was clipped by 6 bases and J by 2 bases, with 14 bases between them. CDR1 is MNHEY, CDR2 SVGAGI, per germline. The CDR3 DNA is TGTGCCAGCAGCCGACAGGTCCAGGCCTACGAGCAGTACTTC. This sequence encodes CASSRQVQAYEQYF.

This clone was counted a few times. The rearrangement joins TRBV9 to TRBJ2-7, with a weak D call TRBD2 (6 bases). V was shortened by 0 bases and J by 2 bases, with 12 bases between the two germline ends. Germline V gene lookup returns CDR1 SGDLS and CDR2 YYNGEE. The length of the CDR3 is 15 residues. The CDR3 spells CASSVADSGTYEQYF. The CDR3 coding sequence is TGTGCCAGCAGCGTAGCGGATAGCGGCACCTACGAGCAGTACTTC.

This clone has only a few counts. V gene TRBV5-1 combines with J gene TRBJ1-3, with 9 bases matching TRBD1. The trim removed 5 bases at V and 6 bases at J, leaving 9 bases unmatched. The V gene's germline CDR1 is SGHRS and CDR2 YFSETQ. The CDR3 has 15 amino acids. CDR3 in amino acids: CASRFSWTGENTIYF. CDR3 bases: TGCGCCAGCAGGTTCTCTTGGACAGGGGAAAACACCATATATTTT.

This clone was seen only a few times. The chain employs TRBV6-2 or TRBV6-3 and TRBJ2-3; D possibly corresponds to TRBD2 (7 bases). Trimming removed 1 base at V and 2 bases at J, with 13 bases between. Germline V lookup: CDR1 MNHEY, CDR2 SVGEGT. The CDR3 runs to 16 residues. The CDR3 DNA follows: TGTGCCAGCAGTTACTTAGTAGGGGGGGTCACAGATACGCAGTATTTT. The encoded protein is CASSYLVGGVTDTQYF.

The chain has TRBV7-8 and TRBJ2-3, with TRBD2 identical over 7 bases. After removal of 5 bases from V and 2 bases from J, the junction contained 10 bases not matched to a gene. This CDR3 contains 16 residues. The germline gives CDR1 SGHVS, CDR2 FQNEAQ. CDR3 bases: TGTGCCAGCAGCCCCTTCGGGCGGGGGTTCACAGATACGCAGTATTTT. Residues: CASSPFGRGFTDTQYF. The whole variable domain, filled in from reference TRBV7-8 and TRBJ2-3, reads GAGVSQSPRYKVAKRGQDVALRCDPISGHVSLFWYQQALGQGPEFLTYFQNEAQLDKSGLPSDRFFAERPEGSVSTLKIQRTQQEDSAVYLCASSPFGRGFTDTQYFGPGTRLTVL.

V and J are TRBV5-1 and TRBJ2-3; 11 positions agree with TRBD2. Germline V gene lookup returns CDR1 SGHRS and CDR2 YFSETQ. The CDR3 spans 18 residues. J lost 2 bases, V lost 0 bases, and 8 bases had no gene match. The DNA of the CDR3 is TGCGCCAGCAGCTTGGCCATCCTAGCGGGAGGTGCCACAGATACGCAGTATTTT. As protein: CASSLAILAGGATDTQYF.